Listed below are T cell receptor beta chains from one sample, sequenced in a study of blood T cell repertoires in COVID-19. TCRdb's copy holds only in-frame clones and misses some; the assay was immunoSEQ multiplex PCR. This table has roughly 62,000 clones, roughly 90% appearing once. The sequenced sample was peripheral blood. The receptor set was obtained from a human donor with acute or convalescent COVID-19. The donor label of this sample is uncertain. Both conserved end residues are part of each CDR3. D genes are given only for firm matches. For some rows the clone size is stated as once, few or many, or as a class when expanded; others skip it.

J gene	CDR3 length	D gene	clone size	V gene	CDR3 DNA	CDR3 protein
TRBJ1-1	15	NA	NA	TRBV7-3	TGTGCCAGCAGCTTAACTCGAGACAGGAACACTGAAGCTTTCTTT	CASSLTRDRNTEAFF
TRBJ1-1	14	NA	NA	TRBV9	TGTGCCAGCAGCGTAGGCCGGGAGGACACTGAAGCTTTCTTT	CASSVGREDTEAFF
TRBJ1-6	16	NA	NA	TRBV27	TGTGCCAGCAGTTTGACCGGAGGACTCTATAATTCACCCCTCCACTTT	CASSLTGGLYNSPLHF
TRBJ1-1	16	NA	once	TRBV15	TGTGCCACCAGCAGAGATCGGGGGATGCTGAACACTGAAGCTTTCTTT	CATSRDRGMLNTEAFF
TRBJ2-1	18	TRBD1	NA	TRBV3-1/TRBV3-2	TGTGCCAGCAGCCAAACTATTGGGGGACAGCGCTCCTACAATGAGCAGTTCTTC	CASSQTIGGQRSYNEQFF
TRBJ2-5	15	TRBD1	NA	TRBV5-1	TGCGCCAGCAGCTTGGGACAGGGGGCTCCGGAGACCCAGTACTTC	CASSLGQGAPETQYF
TRBJ2-5	17	TRBD2	NA	TRBV7-2	TGTGCCAGCAGCTCCCCTCGGGCCGGGAGGGGCGGAGAGACCCAGTACTTC	CASSSPRAGRGGETQYF
TRBJ1-2	13	TRBD1	NA	TRBV27	TGTGCCAGCAGTGGGACAGGGGGCAGGGGCTACACCTTC	CASSGTGGRGYTF
TRBJ1-2	15	NA	NA	TRBV5-6	TGTGCCAGCAGCCGAGAGGAGGGATTACTCTATGGCTACACCTTC	CASSREEGLLYGYTF
TRBJ2-3	15	TRBD2	NA	TRBV7-2	TGTGCCAGCAGCTCGCTTAGCGGGGGAGCCGATACGCAGTATTTT	CASSSLSGGADTQYF
TRBJ1-1	19	TRBD1	once	TRBV19	TGTGCCAGTAGAATGATCCACTTGGGGACAGGGGACCTGAACACTGAAGCTTTCTTT	CASRMIHLGTGDLNTEAFF
TRBJ1-1	16	TRBD1	NA	TRBV10-3	TGTGCCATCAGGGGGTCGGAGGGGGCGCTCGGCACTGAAGCTTTCTTT	CAIRGSEGALGTEAFF
TRBJ1-5	18	NA	NA	TRBV19	TGTGCCAGTAGGTTGGAATTGGTACAGGGTTATAGCAATCAGCCCCAGCATTTT	CASRLELVQGYSNQPQHF
TRBJ2-3	19	TRBD2	NA	TRBV9	TGTGCCAGCAGCGTATCCGGGACTAGCGGGAGATGGGGCACAGATACGCAGTATTTT	CASSVSGTSGRWGTDTQYF
TRBJ2-3	14	NA	NA	TRBV2	TGTGCCAGCAGTGAGGCCAGTTCCACAGATACGCAGTATTTT	CASSEASSTDTQYF
TRBJ1-5	16	TRBD1	NA	TRBV19	TGTGCCAGTAGGGGACAGGGAGGTATGGGCAATCAGCCCCAGCATTTT	CASRGQGGMGNQPQHF
TRBJ1-2	12	NA	few	TRBV6-5	TGTGCCAGCAGTTATATCCCTAGGGGCTACACCTTC	CASSYIPRGYTF
TRBJ1-4	13	NA	NA	TRBV28	TGTGCCAGCAGTAGGGGATCTAATGAAAAACTGTTTTTT	CASSRGSNEKLFF
TRBJ2-1	15	NA	NA	TRBV11-2	TGTGCCAGCAGCTTAGAGGGGGGGCAATCCAATGAGCAGTTCTTC	CASSLEGGQSNEQFF
TRBJ2-3	12	NA	NA	TRBV7-9	TGTGCCAGCAGCTTAGGAGCAGATACGCAGTATTTT	CASSLGADTQYF
TRBJ2-2	16	TRBD2	NA	TRBV3-1/TRBV3-2	TGTGCCAGCAGCCTCCGATTAGCGGGAGTCACCGGGGAGCTGTTTTTT	CASSLRLAGVTGELFF
TRBJ2-1	16	TRBD2	once	TRBV2	TGTGCCAGCAGCCGTCTAGCGGGAGGAGGGGGCAATGAGCAGTTCTTC	CASSRLAGGGGNEQFF
TRBJ1-5	12	NA	NA	TRBV10-3	TGTGCCATCTCTGACAGGAGTCAGCCCCAGCATTTT	CAISDRSQPQHF
TRBJ1-1	15	NA	NA	TRBV3-1/TRBV3-2	TGTGCCAGCAGCCCCTTGAGAGGTCCCGGCACTGAAGCTTTCTTT	CASSPLRGPGTEAFF
TRBJ2-5	17	NA	once	TRBV28	TGTGCCAGCAGTGTCAATTCAGGTTTTCAGGGCCAAGAGACCCAGTACTTC	CASSVNSGFQGQETQYF
TRBJ2-1	15	TRBD1	NA	TRBV5-1	TGCGCCAGCAGCCTCGGGACAGGGATTGGTAATGAGCAGTTCTTC	CASSLGTGIGNEQFF
TRBJ1-1	13	TRBD1	NA	TRBV5-8	TGTGCCAGCACAAGGACAGGGGTAACTGAAGCTTTCTTT	CASTRTGVTEAFF
TRBJ2-5	15	NA	NA	TRBV3-1/TRBV3-2	TGTGCCAGCAGTCCCTCGGGCGGGCGGCGGGAGACCCAGTACTTC	CASSPSGGRRETQYF
TRBJ1-2	14	NA	NA	TRBV28	TGTGCCAGCAGTCTGGTGAGGTTAGACGGTGGCTACACCTTC	CASSLVRLDGGYTF
TRBJ2-2	14	TRBD2	NA	TRBV30	TGTGCCTGGAAGGGGACTAGTGGCACCGGGGAGCTGTTTTTT	CAWKGTSGTGELFF
TRBJ1-1	15	TRBD1	NA	TRBV5-6	TGTGCCAGCAGCTGGGGACAGGGAGTGAACACTGAAGCTTTCTTT	CASSWGQGVNTEAFF
TRBJ2-7	16	TRBD2	NA	TRBV10-3	TGTGCCATCAGTGATTGGTCGGCGGGAGGCTTACTCGAGCAGTACTTC	CAISDWSAGGLLEQYF
TRBJ1-2	14	NA	NA	TRBV2	TGTGCCAGCAGTGAAGCGCGTCAGGGTAGCGGCTACACCTTC	CASSEARQGSGYTF
TRBJ1-2	16	TRBD1	NA	TRBV6-5	TGTGCCAGCAGTTACGGTGTAGGACAGGGGACCGAAGGCTACACCTTC	CASSYGVGQGTEGYTF
TRBJ1-1	14	NA	NA	TRBV2	TGTGCCACCGGAAGGCTACGGGTGAACACTGAAGCTTTCTTT	CATGRLRVNTEAFF
TRBJ2-7	12	NA	NA	TRBV18	TGTGCCAGCTCACGAGGGCAGAACGAGCAGTACTTC	CASSRGQNEQYF
TRBJ2-5	13	TRBD2	NA	TRBV5-4	TGTGCCAGCAGCCCAAGCGGGGGGGAGACCCAGTACTTC	CASSPSGGETQYF
TRBJ2-3	14	NA	NA	TRBV7-9	TGTGCCAGCAGCCGACGGACAGACGCAGATACGCAGTATTTT	CASSRRTDADTQYF
TRBJ1-5	16	NA	NA	TRBV20-1	TGCAGTGCGAGTATTCAAGGGGGATCCTCCAAGGAGCCCCAGCATTTT	CSASIQGGSSKEPQHF
TRBJ2-3	11	NA	NA	TRBV5-6	TGTGCCAGCAGCAAACAGGATACGCAGTATTTT	CASSKQDTQYF
TRBJ1-4	20	TRBD1	NA	TRBV23-1	TGCGCCAGCAGTCATCGGCCGAGGGGGCCCAACGTTGCAACTAATGAAAAACTGTTTTTT	CASSHRPRGPNVATNEKLFF
TRBJ1-1	13	TRBD1	NA	TRBV12-5	TGTGCTAGTGGCCTCGGGACAGGGGCTGAAGCTTTCTTT	CASGLGTGAEAFF
TRBJ1-2	15	NA	medium-sized	TRBV11-2	TGTGCCAGCAGCTTTGGGGGGGGATCCCACTATGGCTACACCTTC	CASSFGGGSHYGYTF
TRBJ2-3	14	NA	NA	TRBV7-9	TGTGCCAGCAGCTTGAGCGGGAGCACAGATACGCAGTATTTT	CASSLSGSTDTQYF
TRBJ2-2	15	NA	NA	TRBV19	TGTGCCAGTAGCAGGAACAGGGCCGGTACCGGGGAGCTGTTTTTT	CASSRNRAGTGELFF
TRBJ1-3	15	NA	once	TRBV5-4	TGTGCCAGCAGCGCAGACCGGAGCTCTGGAAACACCATATATTTT	CASSADRSSGNTIYF
TRBJ2-5	14	NA	NA	TRBV6-6	TGTGCCAGCAGCGCGGCCGAAATCCAAGAGACCCAGTACTTC	CASSAAEIQETQYF
TRBJ2-5	16	TRBD2	NA	TRBV5-4	TGTGCCAGCAGCTTGGGACTAGCGGGGGGCCAAGAGACCCAGTACTTC	CASSLGLAGGQETQYF
TRBJ2-1	15	TRBD2	once	TRBV3-1/TRBV3-2	TGTGCCAGCAGCCCCAGGACTAGCGGACGAAATGAGCAGTTCTTC	CASSPRTSGRNEQFF
TRBJ1-6	13	NA	NA	TRBV6-5	TGTGCCAGCAGTTCCCTCGATCGGTCACCCCTCCACTTT	CASSSLDRSPLHF
TRBJ2-1	18	TRBD2	NA	TRBV4-1	TGCGCCAGCAGCCAAGATGGGGCCTGGACTAGCGGGGCGAATGAGCAGTTCTTC	CASSQDGAWTSGANEQFF
TRBJ1-5	15	TRBD1	NA	TRBV2	TGTGCCAGCACCGAGGAGGGGCACAGGGGTCAGCCCCAGCATTTT	CASTEEGHRGQPQHF
TRBJ2-2	16	TRBD1	NA	TRBV6-1	TGTGCCAGCAGTGATGGGACAGGGGGCGCGGGCGGGGAGCTGTTTTTT	CASSDGTGGAGGELFF